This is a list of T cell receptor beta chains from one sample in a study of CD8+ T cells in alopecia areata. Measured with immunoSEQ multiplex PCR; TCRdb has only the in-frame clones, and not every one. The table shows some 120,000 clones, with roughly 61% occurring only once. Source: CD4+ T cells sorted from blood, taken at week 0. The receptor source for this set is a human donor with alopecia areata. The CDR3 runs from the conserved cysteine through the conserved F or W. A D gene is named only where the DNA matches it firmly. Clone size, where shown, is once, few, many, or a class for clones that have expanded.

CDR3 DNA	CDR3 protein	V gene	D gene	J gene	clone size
TGCGCCAGCAGCTTGGCGGCTATCACCGATACGCAGTATTTT	CASSLAAITDTQYF	TRBV5-1	.	TRBJ2-3	few
TGTGCCAGCAGTTTAATCGGGAGACAGAGTGAAGCTTTCTTT	CASSLIGRQSEAFF	TRBV28	.	TRBJ1-1	few
TGTGCCAGCAGTGACCCGGGACAGGGGAACTATGGCTACACCTTC	CASSDPGQGNYGYTF	TRBV6-4	TRBD1	TRBJ1-2	.
TGTGCCAGCAGTGGGACAGGGCAGAATCAGCCCCAGCATTTT	CASSGTGQNQPQHF	TRBV2	TRBD1	TRBJ1-5	.
TGTGCCAGTAGTATAACGGTCCTTAACACTGAAGCTTTCTTT	CASSITVLNTEAFF	TRBV19	.	TRBJ1-1	few
TGTGCCAGCAGTGGCAACAGGGGGATCACTGAAGCTTTCTTT	CASSGNRGITEAFF	TRBV6-5	TRBD1	TRBJ1-1	.
TGCGCCAGCAGCCTAAGCCCGGGACAGGGGCACTATGGCTACACCTTC	CASSLSPGQGHYGYTF	TRBV4-3	TRBD1	TRBJ1-2	.
TGTGCCAGCAGTCCGACAGTCGGCACCGGGGAGCTGTTTTTT	CASSPTVGTGELFF	TRBV28	.	TRBJ2-2	.
TGTGCCAGCACCCTTCGCCGGGATCAAGAGACCCAGTACTTC	CASTLRRDQETQYF	TRBV7-8	.	TRBJ2-5	.
TGTGCCAGCAGCTCCCCCCTCTACGAGCAGTACTTC	CASSSPLYEQYF	TRBV7-2	.	TRBJ2-7	.
TGTGCCAGCAGCGTAGCCAGGGCCGGCGAGCAGTACTTC	CASSVARAGEQYF	TRBV9	.	TRBJ2-7	.
TGCGCCAGCAGTCAATTCCGCGACGGAGACTTCTTC	CASSQFRDGDFF	TRBV23-1	.	TRBJ2-1	.